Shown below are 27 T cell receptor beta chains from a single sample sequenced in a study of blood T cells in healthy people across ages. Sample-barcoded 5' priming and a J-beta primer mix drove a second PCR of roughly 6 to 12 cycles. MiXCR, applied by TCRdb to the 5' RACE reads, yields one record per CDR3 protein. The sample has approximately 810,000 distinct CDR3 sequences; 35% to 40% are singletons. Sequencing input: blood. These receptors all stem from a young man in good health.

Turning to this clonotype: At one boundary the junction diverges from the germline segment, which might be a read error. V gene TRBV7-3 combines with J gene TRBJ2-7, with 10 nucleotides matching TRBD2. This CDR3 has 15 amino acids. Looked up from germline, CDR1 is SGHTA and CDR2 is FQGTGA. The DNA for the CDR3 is TGTGCCGGCAGCCGTGGACTAGCGGACTACAATGAGCAGTACTTC. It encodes CAGSRGLADYNEQYF.

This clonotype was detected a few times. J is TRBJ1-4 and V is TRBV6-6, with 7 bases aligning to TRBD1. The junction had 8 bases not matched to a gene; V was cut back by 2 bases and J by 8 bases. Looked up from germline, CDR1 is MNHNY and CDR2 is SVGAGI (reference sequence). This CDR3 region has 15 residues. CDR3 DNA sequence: TGTGCCAGCAGTTACGAACAGGGGATGAGGGAAAAACTGTTTTTT. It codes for CASSYEQGMREKLFF.

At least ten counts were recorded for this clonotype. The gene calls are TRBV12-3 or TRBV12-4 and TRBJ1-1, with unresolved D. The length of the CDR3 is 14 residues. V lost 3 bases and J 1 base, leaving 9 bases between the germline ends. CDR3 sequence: CASSLRTRNTEAFF. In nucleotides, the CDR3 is TGTGCCAGCAGTTTGAGGACCCGGAACACTGAAGCTTTCTTT.

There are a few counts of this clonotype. CDR3 loop: CASSQDFPGEKLFF. For the CDR3, the DNA is TGCGCCAGCAGCCAAGATTTCCCCGGAGAAAAACTGTTTTTT. The chain recombines TRBV4-3 with TRBJ1-4; D unclear. The CDR3 spans 14 residues. With 0 bases removed from V and 8 bases from J, the gap between germline ends came to 10 bases. CDR1 is LGHNA and CDR2 is YSLEER in the germline V gene.

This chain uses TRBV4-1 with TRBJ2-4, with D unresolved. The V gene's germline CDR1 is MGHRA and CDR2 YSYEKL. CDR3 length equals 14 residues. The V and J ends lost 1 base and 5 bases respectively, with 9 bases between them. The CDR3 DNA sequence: TGCGCCAGCAGCCAAGCCGGACGGCAAAACATTCAGTACTTC. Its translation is CASSQAGRQNIQYF.

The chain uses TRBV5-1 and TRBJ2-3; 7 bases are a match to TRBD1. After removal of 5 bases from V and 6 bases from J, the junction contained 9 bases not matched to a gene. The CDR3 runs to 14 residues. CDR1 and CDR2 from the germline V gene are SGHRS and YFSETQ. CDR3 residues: CASSSGQAVDTQYF. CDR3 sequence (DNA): TGCGCCAGCAGTTCCGGACAGGCTGTGGATACGCAGTATTTT. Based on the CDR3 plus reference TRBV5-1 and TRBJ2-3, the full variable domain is KAGVTQTPRYLIKTRGQQVTLSCSPISGHRSVSWYQQTPGQGLQFLFEYFSETQRNKGNFPGRFSGRQFSNSRSEMNVSTLELGDSALYLCASSSGQAVDTQYFGPGTRLTVL.

DNA for the CDR3: TGTGCCAGCGGAAGAAGGGGTATGAACACTGAAGCTTTCTTT. It specifies CASGRRGMNTEAFF. V and J are TRBV27 and TRBJ1-1; the D gene is possibly TRBD1 (5 bases). V shed 8 bases and J shed 0 bases, with 13 bases lying between them. The CDR3 sequence is 14 residues long. Germline CDR1 and CDR2: MNHEY and SMNVEV (reference sequence).

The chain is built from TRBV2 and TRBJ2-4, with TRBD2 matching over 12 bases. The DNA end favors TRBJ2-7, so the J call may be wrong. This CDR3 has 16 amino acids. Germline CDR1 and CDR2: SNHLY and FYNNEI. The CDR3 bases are TGTGCCAGCAGTGAATTCTCTAGCGGGAGGGACTACGAGCAGTACTTC. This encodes CASSEFSSGRDYEQYF.

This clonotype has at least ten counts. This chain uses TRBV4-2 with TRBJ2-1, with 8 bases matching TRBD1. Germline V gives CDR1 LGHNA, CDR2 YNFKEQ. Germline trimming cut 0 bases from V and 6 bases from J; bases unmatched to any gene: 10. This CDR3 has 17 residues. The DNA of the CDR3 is TGTGCCAGCAGCCAAGATCTCCCGGACAGGGAGTCCAATGAGCAGTTCTTC. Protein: CASSQDLPDRESNEQFF.

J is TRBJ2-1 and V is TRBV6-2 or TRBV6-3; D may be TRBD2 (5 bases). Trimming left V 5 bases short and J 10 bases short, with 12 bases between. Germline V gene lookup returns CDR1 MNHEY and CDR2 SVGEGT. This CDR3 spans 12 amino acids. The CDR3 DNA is TGTGCCAGCAGTCCTCCGGGGAAAGAGCAGTTCTTC. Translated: CASSPPGKEQFF.

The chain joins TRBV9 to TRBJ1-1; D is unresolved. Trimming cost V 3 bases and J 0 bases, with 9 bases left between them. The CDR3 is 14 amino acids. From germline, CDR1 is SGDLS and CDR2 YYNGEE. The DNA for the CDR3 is TGTGCCAGCAGCGCTCATATCATGAACACTGAAGCTTTCTTT. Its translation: CASSAHIMNTEAFF.

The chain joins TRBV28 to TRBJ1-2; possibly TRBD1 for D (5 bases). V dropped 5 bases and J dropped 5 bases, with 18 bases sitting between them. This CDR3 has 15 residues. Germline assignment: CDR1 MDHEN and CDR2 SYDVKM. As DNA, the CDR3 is TGTGCCAGCAGTGAAACTGGGACGGCTGATTATGGCTACACCTTC. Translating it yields CASSETGTADYGYTF.

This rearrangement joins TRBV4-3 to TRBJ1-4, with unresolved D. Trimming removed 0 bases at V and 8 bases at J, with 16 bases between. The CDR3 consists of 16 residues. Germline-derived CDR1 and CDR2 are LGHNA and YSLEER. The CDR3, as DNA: TGCGCCAGCAGCCAAGAGGTTCGGGGAATCGGCGAAAAACTGTTTTTT. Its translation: CASSQEVRGIGEKLFF.

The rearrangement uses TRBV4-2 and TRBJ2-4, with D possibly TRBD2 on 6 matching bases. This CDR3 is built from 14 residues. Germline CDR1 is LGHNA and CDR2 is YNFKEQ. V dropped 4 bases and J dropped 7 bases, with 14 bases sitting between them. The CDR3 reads CASSLGRGGNIQYF. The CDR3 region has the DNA TGTGCCAGCAGCCTCGGACGGGGAGGCAACATTCAGTACTTC.

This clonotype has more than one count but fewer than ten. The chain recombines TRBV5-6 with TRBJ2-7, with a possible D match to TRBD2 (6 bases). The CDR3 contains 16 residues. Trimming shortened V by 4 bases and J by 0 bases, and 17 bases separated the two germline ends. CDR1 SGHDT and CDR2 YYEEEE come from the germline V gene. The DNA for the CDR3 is TGTGCCAGCAGCGATACCGGAGGGGTCGTCTCCTACGAGCAGTACTTC. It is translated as CASSDTGGVVSYEQYF.

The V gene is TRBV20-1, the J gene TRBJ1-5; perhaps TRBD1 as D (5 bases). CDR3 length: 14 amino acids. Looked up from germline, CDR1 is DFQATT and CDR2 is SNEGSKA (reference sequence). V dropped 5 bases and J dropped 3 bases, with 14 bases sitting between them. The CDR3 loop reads CSAVLGAYNQPQHF. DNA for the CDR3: TGCAGTGCTGTGCTTGGGGCCTACAATCAGCCCCAGCATTTT.

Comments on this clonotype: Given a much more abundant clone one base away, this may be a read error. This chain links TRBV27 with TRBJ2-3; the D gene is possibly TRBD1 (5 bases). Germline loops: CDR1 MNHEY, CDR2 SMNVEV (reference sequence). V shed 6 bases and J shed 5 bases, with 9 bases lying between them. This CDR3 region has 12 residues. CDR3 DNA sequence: TGTGCCAGCAGGTTCCAGGGAGATACGCAGTATTTT. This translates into CASRFQGDTQYF.

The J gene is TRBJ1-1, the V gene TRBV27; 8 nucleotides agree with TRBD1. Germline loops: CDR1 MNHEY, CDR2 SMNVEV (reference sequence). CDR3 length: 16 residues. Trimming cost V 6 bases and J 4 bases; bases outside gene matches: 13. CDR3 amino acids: CASRTLAGGLGTEAFF. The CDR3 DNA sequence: TGTGCCAGCAGGACTCTCGCAGGGGGCCTGGGCACTGAAGCTTTCTTT.

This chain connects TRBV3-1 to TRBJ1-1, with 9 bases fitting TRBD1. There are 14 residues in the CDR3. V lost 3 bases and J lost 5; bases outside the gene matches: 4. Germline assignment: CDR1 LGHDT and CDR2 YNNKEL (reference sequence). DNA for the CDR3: TGTGCCAGCAGCCATACCGGGACAGGGACTGAAGCTTTCTTT. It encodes CASSHTGTGTEAFF.

CDR3 nucleotide sequence: TGCAGCGTTGTAGACACCTCCAATGAGCAGTACTTC. It encodes CSVVDTSNEQYF. V and J are TRBV29-1 and TRBJ2-5; no firm D call. Germline assignment: CDR1 SQVTM and CDR2 ANQGSEA. The ends were cut back, 4 bases at V and 11 bases at J, with 17 bases in the middle. There are 12 residues in the CDR3.

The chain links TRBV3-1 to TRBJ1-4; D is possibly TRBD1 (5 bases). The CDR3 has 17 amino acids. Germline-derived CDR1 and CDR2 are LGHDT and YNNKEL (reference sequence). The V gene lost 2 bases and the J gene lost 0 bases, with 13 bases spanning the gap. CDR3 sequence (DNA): TGTGCCAGCAGCCAACTCGGACCGACAGCAACTAATGAAAAACTGTTTTTT. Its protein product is CASSQLGPTATNEKLFF.

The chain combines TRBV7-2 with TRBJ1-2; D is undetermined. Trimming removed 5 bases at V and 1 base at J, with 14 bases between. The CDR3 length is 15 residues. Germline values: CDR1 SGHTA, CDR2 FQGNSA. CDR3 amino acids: CASSPGRRSNYGYTF. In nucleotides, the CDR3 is TGTGCCAGCAGCCCGGGCCGAAGAAGTAACTATGGCTACACCTTC.

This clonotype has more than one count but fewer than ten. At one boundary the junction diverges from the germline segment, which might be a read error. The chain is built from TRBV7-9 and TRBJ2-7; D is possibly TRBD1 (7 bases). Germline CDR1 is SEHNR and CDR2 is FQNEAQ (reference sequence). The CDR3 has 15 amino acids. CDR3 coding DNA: TGTGCCAGCAGCCCAGCCGACAGGGACTCCCACGAGCAGTACTTC. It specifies CASSPADRDSHEQYF.

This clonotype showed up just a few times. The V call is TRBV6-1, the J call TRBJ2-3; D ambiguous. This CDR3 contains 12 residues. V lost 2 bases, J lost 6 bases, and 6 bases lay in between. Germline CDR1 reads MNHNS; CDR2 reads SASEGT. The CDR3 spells CASSEWLDTQYF. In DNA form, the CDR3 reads TGTGCCAGCAGTGAATGGCTGGATACGCAGTATTTT.

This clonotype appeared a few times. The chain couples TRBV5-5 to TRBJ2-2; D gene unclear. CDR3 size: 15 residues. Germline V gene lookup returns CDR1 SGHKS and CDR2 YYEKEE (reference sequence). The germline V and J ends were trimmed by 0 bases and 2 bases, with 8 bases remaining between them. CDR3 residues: CASSLVVANTGELFF. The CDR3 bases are TGTGCCAGCAGCTTGGTGGTGGCCAACACCGGGGAGCTGTTTTTT. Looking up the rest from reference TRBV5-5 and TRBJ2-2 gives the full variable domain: DAGVTQSPTHLIKTRGQQVTLRCSPISGHKSVSWYQQVLGQGPQFIFQYYEKEERGRGNFPDRFSARQFPNYSSELNVNALLLGDSALYLCASSLVVANTGELFFGEGSRLTVL.

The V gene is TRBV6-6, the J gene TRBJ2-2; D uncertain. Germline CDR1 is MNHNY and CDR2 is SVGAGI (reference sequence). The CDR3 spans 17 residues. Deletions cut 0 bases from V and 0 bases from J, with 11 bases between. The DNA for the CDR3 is TGTGCCAGCAGTTACTCCTCCGACACCTCGAACACCGGGGAGCTGTTTTTT. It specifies CASSYSSDTSNTGELFF.

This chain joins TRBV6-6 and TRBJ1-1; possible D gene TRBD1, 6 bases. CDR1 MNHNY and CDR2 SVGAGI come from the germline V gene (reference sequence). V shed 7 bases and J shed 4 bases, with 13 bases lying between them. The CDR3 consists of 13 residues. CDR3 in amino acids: CASTGGGVTEAFF. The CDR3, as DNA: TGTGCCAGCACCGGAGGGGGAGTCACTGAAGCTTTCTTT.